This T cell receptor (beta chain) was identified in a study of cytotoxic CD8 clonotypes in ibrutinib-treated CLL. Study-wide background: The cohort had 10 to 11 relapsed/refractory and some 14 treatment-naive patients, 17 IGHV unmutated. General observations from the study: A difference in sampling times existed between sustained-remission and progressing patients.

Sequenced by immunoSEQ multiplex PCR; TCRdb stores in-frame clones only, minus some. The sample lists just over 200,000 clones, more than 65% occurring once. The CDR3 spans 15 residues. CDR1 SQVTM and CDR2 ANQGSEA come from the germline V gene. The V end lost 4 bases, the J end lost 0 bases, and 13 bases lay between the germline ends. Of note for this clone: Its antigen is undetermined.

This rearrangement joins TRBV29-1 to TRBJ2-1; D remains unclear. The receptor was isolated from a human donor with chronic lymphocytic leukemia. Sample: PBMCs, taken after 12 months of ibrutinib treatment. Written as DNA, the CDR3 is TGCAGCGTTGCAGAATGGGGTAGCTCCTACAATGAGCAGTTCTTC. Protein product: CSVAEWGSSYNEQFF.